These 18 T cell receptor beta chains originate from one sample sequenced in a study of shared clonotypes between healthy human individuals. Some clones are missing from TCRdb's copy, which holds only in-frame ones; the method was immunoSEQ multiplex PCR. In the table there are some 120,000 clones, 55% to 70% of which are singletons. The sequenced sample was memory CD8+ T cells sorted from blood. Described subset: CD45RO+ cells pooled with CCR7-negative TemRA cells. The receptor source for this set is a woman in her twenties or thirties in good health.

The V gene is TRBV5-1, the J gene TRBJ2-5; D gene ambiguous. Trimming left V 0 bases short and J 6 bases short, with 3 bases between. Germline loops: CDR1 SGHRS, CDR2 YFSETQ. The CDR3 runs 11 residues. The CDR3 DNA sequence: TGCGCCAGCAGCTTGGTGCAGACCCAGTACTTC. Residues: CASSLVQTQYF.

The chain joins TRBV10-2 to TRBJ2-7; D unresolved. V shed 8 bases and J shed 4 bases, with 12 bases lying between them. From germline, CDR1 is WSHSY and CDR2 SAAADI. The CDR3 extends over 12 amino acids. CDR3 protein: CASSPLGYEQYF. CDR3 bases: TGCGCCAGCTCCCCTCTGGGTTACGAGCAGTACTTC.

This rearrangement joins TRBV2 to TRBJ1-2, with D perhaps matching TRBD1 (6 bases). The CDR3 consists of 16 residues. V was pared by 8 bases and J by 9 bases, with 28 bases between. CDR1 SNHLY and CDR2 FYNNEI come from the germline V gene. This CDR3 is CASRGWQGRGRVRYTF. CDR3 DNA sequence: TGTGCCAGCCGGGGGTGGCAGGGGAGGGGCCGGGTTCGCTACACCTTC.

V and J are TRBV29-1 and TRBJ1-2; possible D gene TRBD1, 5 bases. The germline V gene has CDR1 SQVTM and CDR2 ANQGSEA. Deletions cut 3 bases from V and 7 bases from J, with 12 bases between. CDR3 size: 12 residues. In nucleotides, the CDR3 is TGCAGCGTTGAGGGGCAGGGTGGTGGCTACACCTTC. Its protein product is CSVEGQGGGYTF.

J is TRBJ1-3 and V is TRBV9; D not certain. In germline, CDR1 is SGDLS, CDR2 YYNGEE. The CDR3 is 14 residues long. Deletions cut 0 bases from V and 7 bases from J, with 11 bases between. The CDR3 protein is CASSVAWGSNTIYF. The CDR3 bases are TGTGCCAGCAGCGTAGCATGGGGAAGCAACACCATATATTTT.

V gene TRBV9 combines with J gene TRBJ2-2; the match to TRBD2 covers 10 bases. The CDR3 spans 16 residues. The V gene end was trimmed by 0 bases and the J gene end by 7 bases; junction bases not matched to a gene: 6. Germline V gene sequence: CDR1 SGDLS, CDR2 YYNGEE. The CDR3 sequence: CASSVAGLAGDGELFF. The CDR3 coding sequence is TGTGCCAGCAGCGTAGCTGGCCTAGCGGGAGACGGGGAGCTGTTTTTT.

The chain joins TRBV25-1 to TRBJ1-1, with D possibly being TRBD1 (6 bases). In germline, CDR1 is MGHDK, CDR2 SYGVNS. V was pared by 1 base and J by 4 bases, with 16 bases between. This CDR3 has 16 residues. CDR3 in amino acids: CASSEWDQGFVTEAFF. For the CDR3, the DNA is TGTGCCAGCAGTGAATGGGACCAGGGGTTTGTCACTGAAGCTTTCTTT.

The CDR3 protein is CASSYPTFSYGYTF. Here the CDR3 DNA reads TGTGCCAGCAGTTATCCGACTTTCAGCTATGGCTACACCTTC. The genes are TRBV28 and TRBJ1-2; D not resolved. This CDR3 has 14 amino acids. V lost 4 bases to trimming and J lost 4 bases, with 13 bases between them. CDR1 is MDHEN and CDR2 is SYDVKM in the germline V gene.

The V gene is TRBV11-2, the J gene TRBJ2-3; TRBD2 matches at 11 bases. The CDR3 extends over 17 amino acids. Looked up from germline, CDR1 is SGHAT and CDR2 is FQNNGV. V gave up 4 bases and J gave up 4 bases; unmatched junction bases: 10. The CDR3 nucleotides read TGTGCCAGCAGCTCCAACCTACTAGCGGGAGTACCAGATACGCAGTATTTT. It is translated as CASSSNLLAGVPDTQYF.

This clone has only one observation. V is TRBV6-1 and J is TRBJ2-7, with a tentative D call TRBD1 (6 bases). The V and J ends lost 8 bases and 5 bases respectively, with 13 bases between them. The CDR3 length is 12 residues. Germline V lookup: CDR1 MNHNS, CDR2 SASEGT. The CDR3 nucleotides are TGTGCCAGCTGGGCAGGGGCCCACGAGCAGTACTTC. Translating it yields CASWAGAHEQYF.

The chain carries TRBV29-1 and TRBJ1-2; no reliable D call. CDR1 SQVTM and CDR2 ANQGSEA come from the germline V gene. The CDR3 spans 14 residues. Trimming cost V 0 bases and J 8 bases, with 16 bases left between them. The CDR3 reads CSVEDTPPRKGYTF. The CDR3 DNA reads TGCAGCGTTGAAGATACTCCTCCTCGGAAAGGCTACACCTTC. Based on the CDR3 plus reference TRBV29-1 and TRBJ1-2, the full variable domain is SAVISQKPSRDICQRGTSLTIQCQVDSQVTMMFWYRQQPGQSLTLIATANQGSEATYESGFVIDKFPISRPNLTFSTLTVSNMSPEDSSIYLCSVEDTPPRKGYTFGSGTRLTVV.

The chain links TRBV2 to TRBJ2-2; 16 bases fit TRBD2. There are 17 residues in the CDR3. CDR1 is SNHLY and CDR2 is FYNNEI in the germline V gene. The V gene end was trimmed by 3 bases and the J gene end by 8 bases; junction bases not matched to a gene: 6. The CDR3 bases are TGTGCCAGCAGTGACCAGGGACTAGCGGGAGGGTTGGGGGAGCTGTTTTTT. This translates into CASSDQGLAGGLGELFF.

This clone was seen many times. The V and J genes are TRBV6-1 and TRBJ1-1, with a weak D call TRBD1 (5 bases). The germline CDR1 and CDR2 sequences are MNHNS and SASEGT. Trimming pared 4 bases from V and 3 bases from J, leaving 12 bases between. This CDR3 spans 14 amino acids. CDR3 amino acids: CASSGGTDYTEAFF. The CDR3, as DNA: TGTGCCAGCAGTGGCGGGACTGACTACACTGAAGCTTTCTTT.

This clone was recorded a few times. A read error likely explains this, since a far larger clone differs by one base. The genes are TRBV6-1 and TRBJ2-2; 9 bases line up with TRBD2. Germline V gene lookup returns CDR1 MNHNS and CDR2 SASEGT. The ends lost 4 bases at V and 3 bases at J; junction bases unmatched: 0. The CDR3 extends over 14 amino acids. In nucleotides, the CDR3 is TGTGCCAGCAGTGGACTAGCGGACACCGGGGAGCTGTTTTTT. Its translation: CASSGLADTGELFF.

This chain uses TRBV7-8 with TRBJ1-1; 7 positions agree with TRBD1. The CDR3 totals 15 residues. Germline trimming cut 3 bases from V and 1 base from J; bases unmatched to any gene: 5. CDR1 and CDR2 (germline): SGHVS, FQNEAQ. CDR3 sequence (DNA): TGTGCCAGCAGCTTCGGGCGACAGGGGAACACTGAAGCTTTCTTT. Protein product: CASSFGRQGNTEAFF.

V gene TRBV9 combines with J gene TRBJ2-2; TRBD2 might be the D (5 bases). Between the trimmed V and J ends, which lost 6 bases and 6 bases, there was a span of 15 bases. In germline, CDR1 is SGDLS, CDR2 YYNGEE. The CDR3 is 14 residues long. CDR3 in DNA: TGTGCCAGCACCCGCCTCGCGCGGGCCGGGGAGCTGTTTTTT. As protein: CASTRLARAGELFF.

The chain joins TRBV25-1 to TRBJ2-3; TRBD2 agrees at 8 bases. CDR3 length: 16 amino acids. V shed 1 base and J 4 bases; nucleotides not matched to a gene: 7. Germline CDR1 MGHDK, CDR2 SYGVNS. CDR3 protein: CASSESAREGSDTQYF. CDR3 sequence (DNA): TGTGCCAGCAGTGAATCGGCCCGGGAGGGATCAGATACGCAGTATTTT.

The chain joins TRBV28 to TRBJ2-7; D is perhaps TRBD2 (6 bases). This CDR3 contains 17 residues. From germline, CDR1 is MDHEN and CDR2 SYDVKM. Trimming cost V 1 base and J 2 bases, with 18 bases left between them. CDR3 DNA: TGTGCCAGCAGTTTATACCTCAGGGCGGGATATCCCTACGAGCAGTACTTC. It yields the protein CASSLYLRAGYPYEQYF.